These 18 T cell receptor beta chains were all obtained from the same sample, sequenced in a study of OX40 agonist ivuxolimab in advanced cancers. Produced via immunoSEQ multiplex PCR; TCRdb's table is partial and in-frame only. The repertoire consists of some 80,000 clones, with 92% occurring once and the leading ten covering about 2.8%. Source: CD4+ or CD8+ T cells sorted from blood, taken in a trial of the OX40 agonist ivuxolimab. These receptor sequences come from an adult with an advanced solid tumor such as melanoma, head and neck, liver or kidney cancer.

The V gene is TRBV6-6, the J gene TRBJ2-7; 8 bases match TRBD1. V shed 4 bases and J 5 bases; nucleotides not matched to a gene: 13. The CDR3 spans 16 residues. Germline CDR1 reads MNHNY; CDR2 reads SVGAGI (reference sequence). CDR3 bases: TGTGCCAGCAGTTTATCCCCCGGGACAGGTCCCCACGAGCAGTACTTC. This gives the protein CASSLSPGTGPHEQYF.

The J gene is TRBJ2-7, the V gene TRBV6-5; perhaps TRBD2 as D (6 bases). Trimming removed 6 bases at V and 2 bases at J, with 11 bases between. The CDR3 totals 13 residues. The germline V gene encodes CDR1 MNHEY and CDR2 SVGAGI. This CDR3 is CASRRTKAYEQYF. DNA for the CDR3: TGTGCCAGCAGACGGACTAAAGCCTACGAGCAGTACTTC.

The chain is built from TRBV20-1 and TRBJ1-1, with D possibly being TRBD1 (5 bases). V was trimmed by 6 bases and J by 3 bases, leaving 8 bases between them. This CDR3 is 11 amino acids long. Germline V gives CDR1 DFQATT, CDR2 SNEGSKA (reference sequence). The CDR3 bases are TGCAGTGCACCAGGGTACACTGAAGCTTTCTTT. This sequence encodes CSAPGYTEAFF.

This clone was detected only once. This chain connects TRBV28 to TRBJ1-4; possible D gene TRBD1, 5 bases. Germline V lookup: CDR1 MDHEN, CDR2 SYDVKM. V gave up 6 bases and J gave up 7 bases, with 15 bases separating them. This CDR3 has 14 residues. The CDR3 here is CASSQPGTGEKLFF. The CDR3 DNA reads TGTGCCAGCAGCCAACCGGGGACGGGTGAAAAACTGTTTTTT.

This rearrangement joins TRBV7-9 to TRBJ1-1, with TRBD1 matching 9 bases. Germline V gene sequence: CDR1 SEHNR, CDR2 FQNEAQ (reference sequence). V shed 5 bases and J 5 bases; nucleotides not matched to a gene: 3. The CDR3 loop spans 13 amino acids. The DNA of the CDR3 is TGTGCCAGCAGCAAGACAGGGGGGACTGAAGCTTTCTTT. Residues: CASSKTGGTEAFF.

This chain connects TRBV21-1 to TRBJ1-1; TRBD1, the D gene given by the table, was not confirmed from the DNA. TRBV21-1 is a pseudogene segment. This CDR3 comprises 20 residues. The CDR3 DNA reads TGTGCCAGCAGCAAAGTTAGAGGGCCAGGGGGCGAGAGGTCGGACACTGAAGCTTTCTTT. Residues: CASSKVRGPGGERSDTEAFF.

The CDR3 loop reads CAISATGGYTF. Here the CDR3 DNA reads TGTGCCATCAGTGCGACAGGGGGCTACACCTTC. The rearrangement joins TRBV10-3 to TRBJ1-2; 7 bases are a match to TRBD1. J lost 8 bases, V lost 4 bases, and 1 base had no gene match. Germline V gives CDR1 ENHRY, CDR2 SYGVKD. CDR3 length equals 11 residues.

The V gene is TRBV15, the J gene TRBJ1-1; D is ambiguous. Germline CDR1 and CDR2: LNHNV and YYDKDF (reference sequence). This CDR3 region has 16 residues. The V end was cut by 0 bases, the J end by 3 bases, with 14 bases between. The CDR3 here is CATSRDKLGFYTEAFF. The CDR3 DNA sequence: TGTGCCACCAGCAGAGATAAATTAGGGTTTTACACTGAAGCTTTCTTT.

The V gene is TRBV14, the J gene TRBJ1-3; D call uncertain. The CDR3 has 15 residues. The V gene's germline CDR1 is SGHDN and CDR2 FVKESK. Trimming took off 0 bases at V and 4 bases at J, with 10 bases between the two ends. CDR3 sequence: CASSQDMGFGNTIYF. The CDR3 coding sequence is TGTGCCAGCAGCCAAGATATGGGCTTCGGAAACACCATATATTTT. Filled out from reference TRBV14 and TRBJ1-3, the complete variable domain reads EAGVTQFPSHSVIEKGQTVTLRCDPISGHDNLYWYRRVMGKEIKFLLHFVKESKQDESGMPNNRFLAERTGGTYSTLKVQPAELEDSGVYFCASSQDMGFGNTIYFGEGSWLTVV.

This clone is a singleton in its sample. CDR3 protein: CASSQGNGGASDTQYF. The CDR3 region has the DNA TGCGCCAGCAGCCAAGGAAACGGGGGGGCTTCAGATACGCAGTATTTT. This chain connects TRBV4-1 to TRBJ2-3, with 8 nucleotides matching TRBD2. This CDR3 is built from 16 residues. Germline lookup yields CDR1 MGHRA and CDR2 YSYEKL. The J segment lost 4 bases and the V segment lost 1 base, leaving 7 bases of the junction unmatched.

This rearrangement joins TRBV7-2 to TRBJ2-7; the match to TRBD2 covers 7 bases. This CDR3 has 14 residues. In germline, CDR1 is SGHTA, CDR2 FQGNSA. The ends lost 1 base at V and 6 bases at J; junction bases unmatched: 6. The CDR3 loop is CASSLGWGRVEQYF. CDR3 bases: TGTGCCAGCAGCTTAGGCTGGGGGAGGGTCGAGCAGTACTTC.

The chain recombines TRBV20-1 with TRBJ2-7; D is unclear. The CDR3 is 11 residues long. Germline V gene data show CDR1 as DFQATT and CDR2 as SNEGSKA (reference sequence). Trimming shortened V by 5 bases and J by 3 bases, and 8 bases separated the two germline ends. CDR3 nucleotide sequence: TGCAGTGCTGAGGACGGCTACGAGCAGTACTTC. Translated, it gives CSAEDGYEQYF.

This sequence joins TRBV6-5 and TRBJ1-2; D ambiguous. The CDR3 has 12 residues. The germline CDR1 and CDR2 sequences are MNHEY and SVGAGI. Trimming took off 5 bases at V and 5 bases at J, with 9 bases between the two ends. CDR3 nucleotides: TGTGCCAGCAGTGCTACGCCTTATGGCTACACCTTC. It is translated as CASSATPYGYTF.

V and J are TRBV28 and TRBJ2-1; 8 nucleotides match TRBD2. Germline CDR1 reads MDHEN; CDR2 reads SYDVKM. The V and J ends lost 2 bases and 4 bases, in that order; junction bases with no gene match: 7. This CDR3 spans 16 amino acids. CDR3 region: CASSLPGGPMYNEQFF. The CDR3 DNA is TGTGCCAGCAGTTTACCGGGAGGGCCGATGTACAATGAGCAGTTCTTC.

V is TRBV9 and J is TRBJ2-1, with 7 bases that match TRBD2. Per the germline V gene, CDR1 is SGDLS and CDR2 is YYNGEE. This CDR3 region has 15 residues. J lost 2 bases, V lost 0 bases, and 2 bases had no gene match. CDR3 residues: CASSVEAGTYNEQFF. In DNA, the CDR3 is TGTGCCAGCAGCGTAGAAGCGGGAACCTACAATGAGCAGTTCTTC.

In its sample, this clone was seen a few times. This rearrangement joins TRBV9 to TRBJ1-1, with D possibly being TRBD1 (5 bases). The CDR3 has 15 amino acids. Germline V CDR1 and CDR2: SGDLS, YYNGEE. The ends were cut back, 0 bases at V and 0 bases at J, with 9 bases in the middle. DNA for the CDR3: TGTGCCAGCAGCGTAGGAGGACACCTGAACACTGAAGCTTTCTTT. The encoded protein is CASSVGGHLNTEAFF.

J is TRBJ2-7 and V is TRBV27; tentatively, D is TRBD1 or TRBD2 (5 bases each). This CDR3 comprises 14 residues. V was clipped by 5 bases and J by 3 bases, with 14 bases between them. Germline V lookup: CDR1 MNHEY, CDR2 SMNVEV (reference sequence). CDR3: CASSRSRGLYEQYF. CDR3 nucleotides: TGTGCCAGCAGTCGCAGTCGGGGCCTCTACGAGCAGTACTTC.

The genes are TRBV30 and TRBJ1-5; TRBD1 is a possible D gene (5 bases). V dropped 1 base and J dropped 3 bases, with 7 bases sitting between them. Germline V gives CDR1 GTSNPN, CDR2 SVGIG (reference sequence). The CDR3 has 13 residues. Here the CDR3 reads CAWSGTSNQPQHF. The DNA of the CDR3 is TGTGCCTGGAGTGGGACATCCAATCAGCCCCAGCATTTT.